This entry lists 5 T cell receptor beta chains sequenced from one sample in a study of metastatic and nonmetastatic thyroid tumors. MiXCR re-clonotyped the PCR reads for TCRdb. The sample includes 25,000 to 30,000 clones, about 4% of them seen just once. Thyroid surgery was performed in patients who had received no treatment beforehand. Material for sequencing was blood. The receptors shown here come from a female donor with papillary thyroid cancer or a benign thyroid nodule (not recorded which). Some clones in this sample may be carry-over from other donors' samples.

Only a few counts were recorded for this clone. A much larger clone lies one base from this, so it may be a read error. The chain has TRBV6-2 or TRBV6-3 and TRBJ2-7, with D perhaps assigned TRBD1 or TRBD2 (5 bases each). This CDR3 is built from 13 residues. V was shortened by 7 bases and J by 2 bases, with 12 bases between the two germline ends. Germline CDR1 and CDR2: MNHEY and SVGEGT. CDR3 nucleotide sequence: TGTGCCAGCATAGTTGGGGGAACCTACGAGCAGTACTTC. Residues: CASIVGGTYEQYF.

Many counts were recorded for this clone. In DNA form, the CDR3 reads TGTGCCACCAGTGATCGGTCAGGGGAAGAGACCCAGTACTTC. Translated, it gives CATSDRSGEETQYF. V and J are TRBV24-1 and TRBJ2-5; weak D call: TRBD1 (6 bases). The CDR3 totals 14 residues. Trimming stripped 3 bases from V and 3 bases from J, with 10 bases between. The germline gives CDR1 KGHDR, CDR2 SFDVKD.

This clone has at least ten counts. The rearrangement uses TRBV4-1 and TRBJ1-2, with D hard to call. This CDR3 contains 15 residues. Trimming stripped 4 bases from V and 7 bases from J, with 19 bases between. Germline assignment: CDR1 MGHRA and CDR2 YSYEKL. CDR3 sequence (DNA): TGCGCCAGCAGCCCTAGTTGGGCTACCATTACTGGCTACACCTTC. Protein: CASSPSWATITGYTF.

The table lists this clone with many counts. CDR3 sequence (DNA): TGTGCCAGCTCACCAAACTATGGTAGCGGCGAGCAGTACTTC. This codes for CASSPNYGSGEQYF. V and J are TRBV18 and TRBJ2-7, with TRBD2 as a possible D gene (6 bases). Germline assignment: CDR1 KGHSH and CDR2 LQKENI. Trimming shortened V by 2 bases and J by 6 bases, and 14 bases separated the two germline ends. This CDR3 spans 14 amino acids.

This clone was seen repeatedly, ten times or more. This rearrangement joins TRBV7-9 to TRBJ2-1, with D possibly being TRBD2 (5 bases). The CDR3 has 16 residues. The germline gives CDR1 SEHNR, CDR2 FQNEAQ (reference sequence). V was trimmed by 0 bases and J by 0 bases, leaving 9 bases between them. CDR3 in DNA: TGTGCCAGCAGCTTAGCGCTGGCGGGCTCCTACAATGAGCAGTTCTTC. Its translation is CASSLALAGSYNEQFF.